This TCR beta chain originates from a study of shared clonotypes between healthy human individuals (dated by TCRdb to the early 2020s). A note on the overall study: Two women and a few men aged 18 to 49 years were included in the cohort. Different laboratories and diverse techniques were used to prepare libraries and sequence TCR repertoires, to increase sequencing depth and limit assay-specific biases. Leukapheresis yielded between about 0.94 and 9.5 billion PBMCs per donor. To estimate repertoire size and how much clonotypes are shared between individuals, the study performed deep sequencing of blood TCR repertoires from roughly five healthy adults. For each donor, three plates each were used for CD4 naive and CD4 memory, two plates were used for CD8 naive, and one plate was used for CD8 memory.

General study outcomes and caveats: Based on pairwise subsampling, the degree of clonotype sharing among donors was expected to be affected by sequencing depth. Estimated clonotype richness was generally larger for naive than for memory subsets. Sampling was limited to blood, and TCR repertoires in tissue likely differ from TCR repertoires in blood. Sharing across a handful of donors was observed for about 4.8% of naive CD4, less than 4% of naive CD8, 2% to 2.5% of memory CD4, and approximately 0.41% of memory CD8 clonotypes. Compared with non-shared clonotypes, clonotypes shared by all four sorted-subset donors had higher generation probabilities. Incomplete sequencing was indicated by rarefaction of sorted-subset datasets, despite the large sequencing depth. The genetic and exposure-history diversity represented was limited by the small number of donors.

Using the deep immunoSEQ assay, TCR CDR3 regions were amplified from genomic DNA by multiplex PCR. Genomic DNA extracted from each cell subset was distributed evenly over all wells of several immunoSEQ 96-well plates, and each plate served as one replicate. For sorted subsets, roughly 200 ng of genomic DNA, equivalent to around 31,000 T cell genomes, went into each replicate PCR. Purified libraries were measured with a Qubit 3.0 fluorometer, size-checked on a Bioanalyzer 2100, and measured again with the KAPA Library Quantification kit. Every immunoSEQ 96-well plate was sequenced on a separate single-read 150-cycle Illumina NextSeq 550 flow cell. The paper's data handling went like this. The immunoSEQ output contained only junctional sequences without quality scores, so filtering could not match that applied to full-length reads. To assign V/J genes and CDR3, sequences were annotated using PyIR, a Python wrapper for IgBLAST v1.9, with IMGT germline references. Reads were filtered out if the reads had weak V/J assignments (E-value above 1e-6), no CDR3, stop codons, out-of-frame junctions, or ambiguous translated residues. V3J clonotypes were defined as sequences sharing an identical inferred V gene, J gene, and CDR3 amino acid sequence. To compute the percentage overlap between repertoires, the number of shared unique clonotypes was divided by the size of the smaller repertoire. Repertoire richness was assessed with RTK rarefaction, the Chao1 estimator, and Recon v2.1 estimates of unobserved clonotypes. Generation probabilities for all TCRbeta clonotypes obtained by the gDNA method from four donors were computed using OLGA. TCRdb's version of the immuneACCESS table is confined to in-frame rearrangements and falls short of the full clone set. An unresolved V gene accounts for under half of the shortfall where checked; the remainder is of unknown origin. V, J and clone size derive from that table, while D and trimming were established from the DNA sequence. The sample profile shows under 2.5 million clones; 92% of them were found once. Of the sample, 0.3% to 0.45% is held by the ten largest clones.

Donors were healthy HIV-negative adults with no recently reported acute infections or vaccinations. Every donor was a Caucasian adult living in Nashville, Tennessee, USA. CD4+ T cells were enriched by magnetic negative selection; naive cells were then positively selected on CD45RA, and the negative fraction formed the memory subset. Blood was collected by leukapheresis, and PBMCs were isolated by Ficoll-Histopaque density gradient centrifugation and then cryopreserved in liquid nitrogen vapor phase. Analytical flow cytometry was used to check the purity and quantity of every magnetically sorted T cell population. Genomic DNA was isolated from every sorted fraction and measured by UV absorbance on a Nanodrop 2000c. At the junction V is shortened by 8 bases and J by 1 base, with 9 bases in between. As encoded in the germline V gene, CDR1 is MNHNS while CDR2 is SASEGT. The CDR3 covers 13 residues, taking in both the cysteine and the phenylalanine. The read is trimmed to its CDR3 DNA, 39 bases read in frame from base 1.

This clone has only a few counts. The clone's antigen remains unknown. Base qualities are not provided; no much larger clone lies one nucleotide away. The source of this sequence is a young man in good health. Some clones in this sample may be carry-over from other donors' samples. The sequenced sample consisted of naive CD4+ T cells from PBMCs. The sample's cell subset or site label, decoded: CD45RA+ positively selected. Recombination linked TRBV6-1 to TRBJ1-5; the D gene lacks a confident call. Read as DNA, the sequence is TGTGCCAGCCGTTCGGTAAGCAATCAGCCCCAGCATTTT. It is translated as CASRSVSNQPQHF.